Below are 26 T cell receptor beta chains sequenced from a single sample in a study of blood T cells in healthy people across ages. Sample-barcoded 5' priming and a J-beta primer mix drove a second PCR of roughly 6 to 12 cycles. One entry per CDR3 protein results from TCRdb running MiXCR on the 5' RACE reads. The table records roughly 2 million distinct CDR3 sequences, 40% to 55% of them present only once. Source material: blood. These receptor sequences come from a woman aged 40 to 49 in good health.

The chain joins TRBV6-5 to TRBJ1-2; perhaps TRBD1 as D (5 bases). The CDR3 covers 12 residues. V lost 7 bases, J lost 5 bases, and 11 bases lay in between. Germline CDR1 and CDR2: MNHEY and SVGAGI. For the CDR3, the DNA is TGTGCCAGCACGGACACTTCGTATGGCTACACCTTC. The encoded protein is CASTDTSYGYTF.

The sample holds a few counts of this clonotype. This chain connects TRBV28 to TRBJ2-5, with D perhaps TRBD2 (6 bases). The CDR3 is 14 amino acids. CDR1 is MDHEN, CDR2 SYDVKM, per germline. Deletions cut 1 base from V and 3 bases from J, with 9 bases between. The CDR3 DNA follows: TGTGCCAGCAGTTTATACGGAGGGAAAGAGACCCAGTACTTC. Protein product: CASSLYGGKETQYF.

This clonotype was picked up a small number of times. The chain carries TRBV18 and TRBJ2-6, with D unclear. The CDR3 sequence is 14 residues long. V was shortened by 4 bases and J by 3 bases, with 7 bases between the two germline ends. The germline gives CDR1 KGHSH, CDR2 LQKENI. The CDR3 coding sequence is TGTGCCAGCTCACAGGTTATTGGGGCCAACGTCCTGACTTTC. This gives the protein CASSQVIGANVLTF.

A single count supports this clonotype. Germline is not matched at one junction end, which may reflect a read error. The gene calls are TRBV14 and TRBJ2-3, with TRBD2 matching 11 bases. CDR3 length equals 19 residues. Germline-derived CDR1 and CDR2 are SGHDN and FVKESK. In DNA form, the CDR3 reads TGTGCCTGCAGCCATGAAGATGGTCTAGCGGGGGGCCGCACAGATACGCAGTATTTT. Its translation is CACSHEDGLAGGRTDTQYF.

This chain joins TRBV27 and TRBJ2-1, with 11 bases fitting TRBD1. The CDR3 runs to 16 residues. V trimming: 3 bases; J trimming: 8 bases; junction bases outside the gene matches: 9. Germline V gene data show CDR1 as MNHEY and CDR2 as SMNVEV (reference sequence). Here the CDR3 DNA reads TGTGCCAGCAGTTTTCTACGGACAGGGGGCTTCGATGAGCAGTTCTTC. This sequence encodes CASSFLRTGGFDEQFF.

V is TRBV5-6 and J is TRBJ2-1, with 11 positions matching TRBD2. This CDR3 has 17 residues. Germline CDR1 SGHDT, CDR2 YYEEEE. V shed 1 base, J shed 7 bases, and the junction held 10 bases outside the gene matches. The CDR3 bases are TGTGCCAGCAGCTTGTTGACTAGCGGGGTCGAGGGGAATGAGCAGTTCTTC. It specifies CASSLLTSGVEGNEQFF.

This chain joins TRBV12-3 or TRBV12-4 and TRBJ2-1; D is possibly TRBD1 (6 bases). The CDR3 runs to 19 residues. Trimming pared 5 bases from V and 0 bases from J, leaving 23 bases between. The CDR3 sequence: CASSPPPKPRGGSYNEQFF. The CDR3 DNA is TGTGCCAGCAGTCCTCCCCCCAAGCCCAGGGGCGGCTCCTACAATGAGCAGTTCTTC.

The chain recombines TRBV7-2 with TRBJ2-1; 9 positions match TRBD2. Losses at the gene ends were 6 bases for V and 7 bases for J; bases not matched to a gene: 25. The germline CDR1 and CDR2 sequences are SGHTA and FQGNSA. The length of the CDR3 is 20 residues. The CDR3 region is CASRPLGALGPSGVGNEQFF. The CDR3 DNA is TGTGCCAGCAGACCTTTAGGAGCCCTGGGTCCTAGCGGGGTTGGAAATGAGCAGTTCTTC.

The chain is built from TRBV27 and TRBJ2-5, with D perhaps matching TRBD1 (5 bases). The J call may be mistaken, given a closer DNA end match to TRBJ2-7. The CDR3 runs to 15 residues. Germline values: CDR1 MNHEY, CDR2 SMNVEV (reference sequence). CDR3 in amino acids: CADSLSKGAIYEQYF. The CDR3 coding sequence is TGTGCCGACAGTTTATCTAAAGGGGCCATCTACGAGCAGTACTTC.

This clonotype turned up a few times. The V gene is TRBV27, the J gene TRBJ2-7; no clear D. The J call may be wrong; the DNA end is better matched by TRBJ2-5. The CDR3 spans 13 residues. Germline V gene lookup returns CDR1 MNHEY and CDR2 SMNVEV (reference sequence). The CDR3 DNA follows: TGTGCCAGCAGTTTCGTAGGGTTCGGGACCCAGTACTTC. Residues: CASSFVGFGTQYF.

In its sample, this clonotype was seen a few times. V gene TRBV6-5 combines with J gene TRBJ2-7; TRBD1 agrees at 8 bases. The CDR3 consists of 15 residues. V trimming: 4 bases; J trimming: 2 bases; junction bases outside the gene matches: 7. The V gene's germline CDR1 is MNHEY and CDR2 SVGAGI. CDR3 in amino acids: CASSFGTGRTYEQYF. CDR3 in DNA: TGTGCCAGCAGTTTTGGGACAGGTCGAACCTACGAGCAGTACTTC.

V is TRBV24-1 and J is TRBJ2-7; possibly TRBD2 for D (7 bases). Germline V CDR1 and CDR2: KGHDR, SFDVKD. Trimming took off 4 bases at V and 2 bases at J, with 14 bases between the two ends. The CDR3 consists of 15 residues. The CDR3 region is CATSEAAGAPYEQYF. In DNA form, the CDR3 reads TGTGCCACCAGTGAAGCGGCGGGGGCTCCCTACGAGCAGTACTTC.

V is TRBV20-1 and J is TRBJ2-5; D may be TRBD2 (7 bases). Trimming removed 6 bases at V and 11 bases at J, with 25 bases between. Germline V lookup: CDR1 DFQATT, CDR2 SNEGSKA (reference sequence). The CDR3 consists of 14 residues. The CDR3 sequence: CSAPPGGQNNEQYF. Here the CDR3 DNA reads TGCAGTGCCCCCCCCGGGGGGCAGAACAATGAGCAGTACTTC.

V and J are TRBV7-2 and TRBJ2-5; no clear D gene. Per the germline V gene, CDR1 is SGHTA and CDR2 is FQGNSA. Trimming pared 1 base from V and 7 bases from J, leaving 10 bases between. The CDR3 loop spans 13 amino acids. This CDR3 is CASSLGGEVTQYF. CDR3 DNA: TGTGCCAGCAGCTTAGGTGGGGAAGTGACCCAGTACTTC.

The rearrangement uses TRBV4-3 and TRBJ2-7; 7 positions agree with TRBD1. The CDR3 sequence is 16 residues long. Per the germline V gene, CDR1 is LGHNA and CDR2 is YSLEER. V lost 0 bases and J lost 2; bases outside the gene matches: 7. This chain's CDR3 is CASSQDPDRSTYEQYF. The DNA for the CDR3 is TGCGCCAGCAGCCAAGATCCGGACAGGTCCACCTACGAGCAGTACTTC.

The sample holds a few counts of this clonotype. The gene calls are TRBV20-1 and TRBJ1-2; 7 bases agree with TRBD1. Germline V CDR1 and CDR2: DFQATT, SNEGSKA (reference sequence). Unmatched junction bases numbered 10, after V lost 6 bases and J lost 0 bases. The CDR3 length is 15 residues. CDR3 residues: CSAPAGQIANYGYTF. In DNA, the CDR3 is TGCAGTGCCCCGGCGGGACAGATAGCTAACTATGGCTACACCTTC.

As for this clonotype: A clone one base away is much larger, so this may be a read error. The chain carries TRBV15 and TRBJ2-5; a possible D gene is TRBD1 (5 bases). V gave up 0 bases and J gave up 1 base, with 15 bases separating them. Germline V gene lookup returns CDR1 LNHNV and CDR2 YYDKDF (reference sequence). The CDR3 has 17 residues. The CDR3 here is CATSRELDTPFQETQYF. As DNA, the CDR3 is TGTGCCACCAGCAGAGAATTGGACACGCCGTTCCAAGAGACCCAGTACTTC.

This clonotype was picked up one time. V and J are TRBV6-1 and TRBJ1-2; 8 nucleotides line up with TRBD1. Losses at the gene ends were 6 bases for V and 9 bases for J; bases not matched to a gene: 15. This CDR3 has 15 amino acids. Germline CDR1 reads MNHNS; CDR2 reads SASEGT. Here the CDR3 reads CASSTQDRDLKSYTF. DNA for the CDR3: TGTGCCAGCAGCACTCAGGACAGGGACCTTAAAAGCTACACCTTC.

The CDR3 DNA reads as TGTGCCACCAGCAGAGGTTGGGAGACCCAGTACTTC. It codes for CATSRGWETQYF. This sequence joins TRBV15 and TRBJ2-7, with D unclear. The DNA matches TRBJ2-5 better at its end, which makes the J call doubtful. From germline, CDR1 is LNHNV and CDR2 YYDKDF (reference sequence). The CDR3 totals 12 residues.

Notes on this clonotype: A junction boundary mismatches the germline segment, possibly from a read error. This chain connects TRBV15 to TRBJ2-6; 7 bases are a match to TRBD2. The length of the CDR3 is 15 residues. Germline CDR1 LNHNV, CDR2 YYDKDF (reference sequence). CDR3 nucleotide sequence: TGTGCCACCAGCGGCCACACTGGGAGGGCCGACGTCCTGACTTTC. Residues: CATSGHTGRADVLTF.

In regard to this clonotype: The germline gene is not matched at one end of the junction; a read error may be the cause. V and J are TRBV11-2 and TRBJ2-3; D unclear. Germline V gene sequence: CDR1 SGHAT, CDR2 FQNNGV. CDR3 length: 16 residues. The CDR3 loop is CASSLSQYESYYTQYF. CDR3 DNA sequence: TGTGCTAGCAGCTTGAGTCAATATGAAAGCTACTATACGCAGTATTTT.

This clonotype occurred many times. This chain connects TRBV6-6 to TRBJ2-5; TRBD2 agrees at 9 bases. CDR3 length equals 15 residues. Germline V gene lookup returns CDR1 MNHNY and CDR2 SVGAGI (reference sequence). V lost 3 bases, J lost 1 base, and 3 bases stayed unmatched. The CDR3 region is CASSYSAGGQETQYF. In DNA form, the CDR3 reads TGTGCCAGCAGTTATTCAGCGGGGGGCCAAGAGACCCAGTACTTC.

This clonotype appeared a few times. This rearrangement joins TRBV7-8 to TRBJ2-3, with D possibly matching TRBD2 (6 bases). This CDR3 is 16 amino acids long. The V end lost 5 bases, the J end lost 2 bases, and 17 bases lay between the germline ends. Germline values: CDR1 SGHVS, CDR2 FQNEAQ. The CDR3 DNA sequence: TGTGCCAGCAGCCCGCGGGACGGTAGACTCACAGATACGCAGTATTTT. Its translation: CASSPRDGRLTDTQYF.

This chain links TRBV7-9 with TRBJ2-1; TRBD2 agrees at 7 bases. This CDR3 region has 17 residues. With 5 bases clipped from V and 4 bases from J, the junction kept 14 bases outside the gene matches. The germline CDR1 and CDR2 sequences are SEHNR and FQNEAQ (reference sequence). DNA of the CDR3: TGTGCCAGCAGCCCAAGGACCAGCGGGGAAAATTACAATGAGCAGTTCTTC. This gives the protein CASSPRTSGENYNEQFF.

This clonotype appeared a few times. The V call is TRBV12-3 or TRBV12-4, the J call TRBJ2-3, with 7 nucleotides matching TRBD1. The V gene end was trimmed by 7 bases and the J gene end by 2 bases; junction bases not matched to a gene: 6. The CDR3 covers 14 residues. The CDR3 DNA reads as TGTGCCAGCACCGACAGGGCCTACACAGATACGCAGTATTTT. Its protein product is CASTDRAYTDTQYF.

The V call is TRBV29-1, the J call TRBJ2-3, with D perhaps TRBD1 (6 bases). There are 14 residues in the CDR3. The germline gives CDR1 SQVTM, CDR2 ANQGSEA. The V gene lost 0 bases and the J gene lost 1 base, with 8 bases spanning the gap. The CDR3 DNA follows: TGCAGCGTTGAAGATAAGGGGGGCACAGATACGCAGTATTTT. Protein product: CSVEDKGGTDTQYF.